This T cell receptor (beta chain) was identified in a study of OX40 agonist ivuxolimab in advanced cancers. About the study: Six ivuxolimab dose levels, 0.01 to 10 mg/kg, were given intravenously every 2 weeks. The study, taken as a whole, reports: Researchers report that CD8+ T cells had, on average, more expanded clones than CD4+.

This CDR3 comprises 17 residues. J was trimmed by 1 base and V by 4 bases; bases with no gene match: 7. The germline CDR1 and CDR2 sequences are SGHRS and YFSETQ. Remarks on this clone: Its antigen is unknown.

TCRdb's copy holds only in-frame clones and misses some; the assay was immunoSEQ multiplex PCR. The sample includes 100,000 or so clones, approximately 80% seen only once; the top ten take around 5.5%. The receptor was derived from an adult with an advanced solid tumor such as melanoma, head and neck, liver or kidney cancer. This chain uses TRBV5-1 with TRBJ1-4; 10 nucleotides line up with TRBD1. Source: CD4+ or CD8+ T cells sorted from blood, taken in a trial of the OX40 agonist ivuxolimab. The CDR3 sequence: CASSPRTGGGTNEKLFF. In DNA form, the CDR3 reads TGCGCCAGCAGCCCAAGGACAGGGGGAGGAACTAATGAAAAACTGTTTTTT. Looking up the rest from reference TRBV5-1 and TRBJ1-4 gives the full variable domain: KAGVTQTPRYLIKTRGQQVTLSCSPISGHRSVSWYQQTPGQGLQFLFEYFSETQRNKGNFPGRFSGRQFSNSRSEMNVSTLELGDSALYLCASSPRTGGGTNEKLFFGSGTQLSVL.